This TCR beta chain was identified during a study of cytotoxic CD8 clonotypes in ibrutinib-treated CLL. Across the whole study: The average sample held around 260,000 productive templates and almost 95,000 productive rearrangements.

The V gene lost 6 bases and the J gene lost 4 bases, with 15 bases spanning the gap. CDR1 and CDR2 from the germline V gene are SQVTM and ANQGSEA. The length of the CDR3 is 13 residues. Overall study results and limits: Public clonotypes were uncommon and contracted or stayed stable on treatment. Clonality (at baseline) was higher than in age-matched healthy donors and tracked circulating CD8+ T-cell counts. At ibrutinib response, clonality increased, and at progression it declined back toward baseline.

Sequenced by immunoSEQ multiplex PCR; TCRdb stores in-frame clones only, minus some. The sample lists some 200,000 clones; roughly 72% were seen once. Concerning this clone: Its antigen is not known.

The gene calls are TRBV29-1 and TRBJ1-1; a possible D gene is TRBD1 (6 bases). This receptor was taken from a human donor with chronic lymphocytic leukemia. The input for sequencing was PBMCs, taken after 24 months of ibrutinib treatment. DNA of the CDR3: TGCAGCGTCCGACAGGACGGCGGCACTGAAGCTTTCTTT. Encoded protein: CSVRQDGGTEAFF.